These 24 T cell receptor beta chains were sequenced from one sample in a study of blood T cell repertoires in COVID-19. Sequencing was performed with immunoSEQ multiplex PCR; in TCRdb, only in-frame clones are kept and a portion is missing. The sample has 100,000 to 150,000 clones, around 86% seen once. The sequenced sample consisted of peripheral blood. The receptors stem from a man in his fifties or sixties with active COVID-19.

V gene TRBV21-1 combines with J gene TRBJ1-1. TRBV21-1 corresponds to a pseudogene. This CDR3 has 16 residues. CDR3 in DNA: TGTGCCAGCAGTAGGAGGACCCCGGGGGGGAACACTGAAGCTTTCTTT. As protein: CASSRRTPGGNTEAFF.

The rearrangement uses TRBV27 and TRBJ1-1; tentative D call: TRBD1 (6 bases). This CDR3 has 15 residues. Per germline, CDR1 MNHEY and CDR2 SMNVEV (reference sequence). Trimming cost V 3 bases and J 3 bases, with 14 bases left between them. CDR3 coding DNA: TGTGCCAGCAGTTTGACCGGGACACCTTACACTGAAGCTTTCTTT. Its translation is CASSLTGTPYTEAFF.

This rearrangement joins TRBV27 to TRBJ1-1; TRBD1 agrees at 8 bases. Germline V gene lookup returns CDR1 MNHEY and CDR2 SMNVEV (reference sequence). Trimming took 2 bases from V and 9 from J; bases not matched to a gene: 5. CDR3 size: 13 residues. The CDR3 sequence: CASSLSRTGQAFF. DNA of the CDR3: TGTGCCAGCAGTTTAAGCCGGACAGGGCAAGCTTTCTTT.

This clone was seen a few times. The chain joins TRBV18 to TRBJ2-7; a weak D match, TRBD1 (6 bases). V gave up 6 bases and J gave up 3 bases, with 30 bases separating them. CDR1 KGHSH and CDR2 LQKENI come from the germline V gene. This CDR3 contains 19 residues. For the CDR3, the DNA is TGTGCCAGCTCCCGATCCCCCCCAGGGGTGATCACAGTATTCTACGAGCAGTACTTC. Protein sequence: CASSRSPPGVITVFYEQYF.

CDR3 protein: CASRVSRQGVTNIQYF. The CDR3 nucleotides are TGCGCCAGCAGGGTCTCGAGGCAGGGCGTCACAAACATTCAGTACTTC. The chain combines TRBV10-2 with TRBJ2-4; possible D gene TRBD1, 5 bases. CDR1 is WSHSY, CDR2 SAAADI, per germline. The germline V and J ends were trimmed by 6 bases and 6 bases, with 21 bases remaining between them. The CDR3 extends over 16 amino acids.

The gene calls are TRBV7-8 and TRBJ1-5, with 9 bases fitting TRBD1. This CDR3 spans 15 amino acids. V trimming: 5 bases; J trimming: 4 bases; junction bases outside the gene matches: 6. Germline-derived CDR1 and CDR2 are SGHVS and FQNEAQ. CDR3 sequence (DNA): TGTGCCAGCAGCCTGGGACAGGGAATTAATCAGCCCCAGCATTTT. It yields the protein CASSLGQGINQPQHF.

The chain recombines TRBV6-5 with TRBJ1-2; 8 bases match TRBD1. The ends lost 6 bases at V and 6 bases at J; junction bases unmatched: 6. Germline CDR1 MNHEY, CDR2 SVGAGI. CDR3 length equals 13 residues. CDR3 coding DNA: TGTGCCAGCAGGTTTATGACAGGGGATGGCTACACCTTC. This gives the protein CASRFMTGDGYTF.

The table lists this clone with a count of one. The rearrangement links TRBV6-6 to TRBJ2-1, with D tentatively TRBD2 (6 bases). Trimming cost V 7 bases and J 4 bases, with 11 bases left between them. Germline CDR1 reads MNHNY; CDR2 reads SVGAGI (reference sequence). CDR3 length equals 13 residues. The CDR3 here is CASTMAGYNEQFF. The CDR3, as DNA: TGTGCCAGCACGATGGCGGGGTACAATGAGCAGTTCTTC.

The J gene is TRBJ1-2, the V gene TRBV29-1, with TRBD1 matching 9 bases. The CDR3 loop spans 12 amino acids. Germline V gene data show CDR1 as SQVTM and CDR2 as ANQGSEA. Trimming removed 7 bases from V and 2 bases from J; junction bases left unmatched: 2. The CDR3 loop is CSGGTGNYGYTF. The CDR3 DNA is TGCAGCGGTGGGACAGGGAACTATGGCTACACCTTC.

The chain recombines TRBV5-4 with TRBJ2-1, with D possibly being TRBD1 (5 bases). Trimming cost V 4 bases and J 0 bases, with 11 bases left between them. Germline V lookup: CDR1 SGHNT, CDR2 YYREEE (reference sequence). The CDR3 sequence is 15 residues long. This CDR3 reads CASSPDTRSYNEQFF. The CDR3 DNA reads TGTGCCAGCAGCCCGGACACCCGCTCCTACAATGAGCAGTTCTTC.

The chain couples TRBV5-1 to TRBJ2-5, with D hard to call. The length of the CDR3 is 13 residues. Trimming stripped 2 bases from V and 5 bases from J, with 10 bases between. The germline gives CDR1 SGHRS, CDR2 YFSETQ. The CDR3 DNA follows: TGCGCCAGCAGCTTCCGGTCCGGGGAGACCCAGTACTTC. It is translated as CASSFRSGETQYF.

The rearrangement uses TRBV5-6 and TRBJ1-4; no reliable D call. The CDR3 sequence is 13 residues long. V lost 5 bases, J lost 4 bases, and 9 bases lay in between. Germline V lookup: CDR1 SGHDT, CDR2 YYEEEE. Here the CDR3 reads CASSWRNNEKLFF. CDR3 coding DNA: TGTGCCAGCAGTTGGAGGAATAATGAAAAACTGTTTTTT.

The rearrangement uses TRBV19 and TRBJ1-6; the match to TRBD1 covers 7 bases. Germline-derived CDR1 and CDR2 are LNHDA and SQIVND (reference sequence). Unmatched junction bases numbered 12, after V lost 7 bases and J lost 9 bases. This CDR3 spans 15 amino acids. The CDR3 DNA is TGTGCCAGTACCTTTGAGGGACAGAGGAGTTCACCCCTCCACTTT. Translated, it gives CASTFEGQRSSPLHF. Variable domain in full (rest from reference TRBV19 and TRBJ1-6): DGGITQSPKYLFRKEGQNVTLSCEQNLNHDAMYWYRQDPGQGLRLIYYSQIVNDFQKGDIAEGYSVSREKKESFPLTVTSAQKNPTAFYLCASTFEGQRSSPLHFGNGTRLTVT.

The chain couples TRBV7-2 to TRBJ2-5, with a possible D match to TRBD2 (5 bases). This CDR3 has 17 residues. The V end lost 2 bases, the J end lost 5 bases, and 21 bases lay between the germline ends. Germline assignment: CDR1 SGHTA and CDR2 FQGNSA. CDR3 in DNA: TGTGCCAGCAGCTTACTAGGTTGGGCGGGCCAAAAGGAGACCCAGTACTTC. Its protein product is CASSLLGWAGQKETQYF.

The gene calls are TRBV6-5 and TRBJ1-3, with D unresolved. The CDR3 is 13 amino acids. Trimming removed 8 bases at V and 0 bases at J, with 8 bases between. Germline CDR1 reads MNHEY; CDR2 reads SVGAGI. CDR3 in amino acids: CASCMYSGNTIYF. The CDR3 coding sequence is TGTGCCAGCTGTATGTACTCTGGAAACACCATATATTTT.

This clone appeared a few times. V is TRBV6-5 and J is TRBJ2-2; D is perhaps TRBD2 (5 bases). Germline CDR1 is MNHEY and CDR2 is SVGAGI. Trimming cost V 7 bases and J 4 bases, with 13 bases left between them. The CDR3 runs to 14 residues. CDR3 in DNA: TGTGCCAGCACGGTGGGAGACGGCACCGGGGAGCTGTTTTTT. Its protein is CASTVGDGTGELFF.

The chain combines TRBV20-1 with TRBJ1-4; TRBD1 aligns across 9 bases. From germline, CDR1 is DFQATT and CDR2 SNEGSKA (reference sequence). V lost 3 bases to trimming and J lost 7 bases; unmatched junction nucleotides: 6. This CDR3 region has 14 residues. CDR3 loop: CSASPGQGSEKLFF. The CDR3, as DNA: TGCAGTGCTAGTCCGGGACAGGGCTCTGAAAAACTGTTTTTT.

The rearrangement joins TRBV7-2 to TRBJ1-5; D not resolved. Trimming took off 5 bases at V and 0 bases at J, with 14 bases between the two ends. The germline gives CDR1 SGHTA, CDR2 FQGNSA. The CDR3 sequence is 16 residues long. Here the CDR3 DNA reads TGTGCCAGCAGCATCCTCGGCGGAAATAGCAATCAGCCCCAGCATTTT. This gives the protein CASSILGGNSNQPQHF.

The J gene is TRBJ1-4, the V gene TRBV5-8, with D uncertain. The germline V gene encodes CDR1 SGHTS and CDR2 YDEGEE. This CDR3 contains 18 residues. Trimming left V 1 base short and J 0 bases short, with 16 bases between. The CDR3 sequence is CASSLRRTDLATNEKLFF. CDR3 sequence (DNA): TGTGCCAGCAGCTTGAGGAGGACCGACTTGGCAACTAATGAAAAACTGTTTTTT.

CDR3 bases: TGTGCCAGCACCCCACCGAGCCTCACCGGGGAGCTGTTTTTT. Translating it yields CASTPPSLTGELFF. The chain employs TRBV7-9 and TRBJ2-2; the D is unclear. The CDR3 runs 14 residues. V was clipped by 7 bases and J by 4 bases, with 13 bases between them. From germline, CDR1 is SEHNR and CDR2 FQNEAQ (reference sequence).

The chain links TRBV5-6 to TRBJ1-6, with a weak D call TRBD1 (5 bases). V lost 4 bases, J lost 7 bases, and 18 bases lay in between. The CDR3 is made up of 16 amino acids. The germline V gene encodes CDR1 SGHDT and CDR2 YYEEEE. The DNA for the CDR3 is TGTGCCAGCAGCACGGTTGGGGCAGGAAAGAATTCACCCCTCCACTTT. Translation: CASSTVGAGKNSPLHF.

The V and J genes are TRBV4-1 and TRBJ2-5, with D unresolved. Trimming removed 0 bases at V and 5 bases at J, with 7 bases between. Germline V gene lookup returns CDR1 MGHRA and CDR2 YSYEKL. The CDR3 extends over 13 amino acids. CDR3 loop: CASSQDPRETQYF. DNA of the CDR3: TGCGCCAGCAGCCAAGATCCTAGGGAGACCCAGTACTTC.

The J gene is TRBJ2-1, the V gene TRBV29-1; D call uncertain. Germline assignment: CDR1 SQVTM and CDR2 ANQGSEA. V lost 5 bases, J lost 3 bases, and 8 bases lay in between. The CDR3 sequence is 12 residues long. The CDR3 DNA follows: TGCAGCGTTATCCAAAACTACAATGAGCAGTTCTTC. It specifies CSVIQNYNEQFF.

The rearrangement uses TRBV10-3 and TRBJ1-3; 7 positions agree with TRBD1. The V segment lost 1 base and the J segment 2 bases; nucleotides outside the gene matches: 14. The length of the CDR3 is 19 residues. Germline V gene lookup returns CDR1 ENHRY and CDR2 SYGVKD. The CDR3 sequence is CAISEYGQVIRSAGNTIYF. The DNA for the CDR3 is TGTGCCATCAGTGAGTACGGACAGGTAATACGGTCAGCTGGAAACACCATATATTTT.